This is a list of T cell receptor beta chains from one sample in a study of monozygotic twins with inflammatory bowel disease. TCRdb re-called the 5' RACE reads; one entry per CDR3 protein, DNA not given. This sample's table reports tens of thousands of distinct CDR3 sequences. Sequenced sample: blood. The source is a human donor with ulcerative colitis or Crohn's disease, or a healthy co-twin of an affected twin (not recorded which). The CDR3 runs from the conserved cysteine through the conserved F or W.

cdr3_aa: CASSLGGQGGSTGELFF
j_call: TRBJ2-2
v_call: TRBV5-1

cdr3_aa: CAIATGDIGEQYF
j_call: TRBJ2-7
v_call: TRBV10-3

cdr3_aa: CASSPLGAYGYTF
j_call: TRBJ1-2
v_call: TRBV3-1

cdr3_aa: CAIRERQGTGYEQYF
j_call: TRBJ2-7
v_call: TRBV10-3

cdr3_aa: CASSKQEATEAFF
j_call: TRBJ1-1
v_call: TRBV12-3/TRBV12-4

cdr3_aa: CASSLGGADSSYNEQFF
j_call: TRBJ2-1
v_call: TRBV28

cdr3_aa: CASSFRGHGIESYNSPLHF
j_call: TRBJ1-6
v_call: TRBV5-1

cdr3_aa: CASSLWDGLRLRMFF
j_call: TRBJ2-1
v_call: TRBV5-4

cdr3_aa: CASRRGQATDTQYF
j_call: TRBJ2-3
v_call: TRBV7-9

cdr3_aa: CASSLQGYEAFF
j_call: TRBJ1-1
v_call: TRBV5-1

cdr3_aa: CAITDLSGNTIYF
j_call: TRBJ1-3
v_call: TRBV10-3

cdr3_aa: CASSLKGGDTEAFF
j_call: TRBJ1-1
v_call: TRBV5-1

cdr3_aa: CASSSPPGQGNEQYF
j_call: TRBJ2-7
v_call: TRBV5-4

cdr3_aa: CASSLGQALYGYTF
j_call: TRBJ1-2
v_call: TRBV7-9

cdr3_aa: CAISEYRTGGFSDTQYF
j_call: TRBJ2-3
v_call: TRBV10-3

cdr3_aa: CASSKTTGPETQYF
j_call: TRBJ2-5
v_call: TRBV5-1

cdr3_aa: CSVEDSGINQYF
j_call: TRBJ2-4
v_call: TRBV29-1

cdr3_aa: CASTVGLSNTEAFF
j_call: TRBJ1-1
v_call: TRBV19

cdr3_aa: CASSIGGAHSDEKLFF
j_call: TRBJ1-4
v_call: TRBV9

cdr3_aa: CASSLLDRRYYGYTF
j_call: TRBJ1-2
v_call: TRBV5-4

cdr3_aa: CASSRASGADEQFF
j_call: TRBJ2-1
v_call: TRBV19

cdr3_aa: CASSPWTGGPYEQYF
j_call: TRBJ2-7
v_call: TRBV13

cdr3_aa: CASSGRTGGNDEQYF
j_call: TRBJ2-7
v_call: TRBV6-1

cdr3_aa: CASSLVALNTEAFF
j_call: TRBJ1-1
v_call: TRBV5-1

cdr3_aa: CASSYSGSQETQYF
j_call: TRBJ2-5
v_call: TRBV6-6

cdr3_aa: CASLKDRNTEAFF
j_call: TRBJ1-1
v_call: TRBV2

cdr3_aa: CSAWTSGGEQYF
j_call: TRBJ2-7
v_call: TRBV20-1

cdr3_aa: CASSGLGVNTGEQFF
j_call: TRBJ2-1
v_call: TRBV25-1

cdr3_aa: CASSPGTGSSYNEQFF
j_call: TRBJ2-1
v_call: TRBV18

cdr3_aa: CAISESGLAAQETQYF
j_call: TRBJ2-5
v_call: TRBV10-3

cdr3_aa: CSARGRPGQGSNQPQHF
j_call: TRBJ1-5
v_call: TRBV20-1

cdr3_aa: CASSPGLAGVSSYEQYF
j_call: TRBJ2-7
v_call: TRBV18

cdr3_aa: CASSRGGQPYQETQYF
j_call: TRBJ2-5
v_call: TRBV21-1

cdr3_aa: CASSLGAAGPNSPLHF
j_call: TRBJ1-6
v_call: TRBV13

cdr3_aa: CASSPPLAGGSYNEQFF
j_call: TRBJ2-1
v_call: TRBV18

cdr3_aa: CASRAGNQPLRYTF
j_call: TRBJ1-2
v_call: TRBV6-1

cdr3_aa: CASSQGGSNQPQHF
j_call: TRBJ1-5
v_call: TRBV3-1

cdr3_aa: CSAGARIGTQYF
j_call: TRBJ2-5
v_call: TRBV20-1

cdr3_aa: CASSLSRFEQYF
j_call: TRBJ2-7
v_call: TRBV28

cdr3_aa: CASSTGPNTEAFF
j_call: TRBJ1-1
v_call: TRBV5-1

cdr3_aa: CASSVQTVYGYTF
j_call: TRBJ1-2
v_call: TRBV6-1

cdr3_aa: CASSDIAGGEKNSGANVLTF
j_call: TRBJ2-6
v_call: TRBV6-4

cdr3_aa: CASSEYGQGAVSPLHF
j_call: TRBJ1-6
v_call: TRBV2

cdr3_aa: CATKTSYQETQYF
j_call: TRBJ2-5
v_call: TRBV5-1